The clone carrying this T cell receptor (beta chain) has a count of ten or more. Antigen: not known. This entry is derived from a study of regulatory T cells in long-lasting Graves disease. Time point indicated: newly diagnosed GD, antithyroid drugs for less than 3 months. Making the TCR library involved RNA that had been extracted from PBMCs. Germline V gene lookup returns CDR1 LGHNT and CDR2 FRNRAP. V shed 0 bases, J shed 7 bases, and the junction held 5 bases outside the gene matches. The CDR3 is made up of 14 amino acids. Study-wide results and caveats: Authors noted too few samples as a limitation.

Construction of TCR beta libraries relied on iRepertoire HTBI primers and on Arm-PCR targeting CDR3 regions. TCRdb ran MiXCR on the multiplex PCR reads and lists one entry per CDR3 protein. The repertoire holds 350,000 to 400,000 distinct CDR3 sequences, roughly 15% seen once, with approximately 22% in the top ten. The source is a female donor with Graves disease. This chain uses TRBV12-5 with TRBJ1-1, with 7 bases fitting TRBD1. The sample was peripheral blood mononuclear cells (PBMCs), taken at new diagnosis, from a patient treated with antithyroid drugs. The CDR3 DNA reads TGTGCTAGTGGTTTGGTACCAGGGGGGGATGAAGCTTTCTTT. Translated: CASGLVPGGDEAFF.